What follows are 31 T cell receptor beta chains derived from one specimen sequenced in a study of T-cell memory formation after mild COVID-19. TCRdb redid the calling of the 5' RACE reads with MiXCR, one entry per CDR3 protein. The table lists roughly 400,000 distinct CDR3 sequences, around 24% of them singletons. Sequencing was carried out using PBMCs or a T cell subset sorted from them (not recorded which). These receptors were taken from an adult woman who had mild COVID-19 (a few samples of this study predate the infection). Cell type and time point are not known.

The J gene is TRBJ2-1, the V gene TRBV7-9; 8 positions match TRBD2. With V trimmed by 5 bases and J by 8 bases, 14 bases remained unmatched. Germline V gene sequence: CDR1 SEHNR, CDR2 FQNEAQ (reference sequence). This CDR3 is 16 amino acids long. The CDR3 DNA reads as TGTGCCAGCAGCCCCCTAGGGACTAGATCTTCCGATGAGCAGTTCTTC. It specifies CASSPLGTRSSDEQFF.

The V call is TRBV6-2 or TRBV6-3, the J call TRBJ2-7, with D hard to call. CDR1 is MNHEY and CDR2 is SVGEGT in the germline V gene. V lost 4 bases and J 6 bases, leaving 13 bases between the germline ends. The CDR3 contains 13 residues. The CDR3 DNA follows: TGTGCCAGCAGTTCCTCCGACCGCCCCGAGCAGTACTTC. This encodes CASSSSDRPEQYF.

This clonotype appeared a few times. This rearrangement joins TRBV6-5 to TRBJ1-2; 8 positions match TRBD1. Germline-derived CDR1 and CDR2 are MNHEY and SVGAGI. V shed 5 bases, J shed 10 bases, and the junction held 9 bases outside the gene matches. CDR3 length: 13 amino acids. The CDR3 sequence: CASSGQGALDYTF. The DNA for the CDR3 is TGTGCCAGCAGTGGTCAGGGGGCTCTTGACTACACCTTC.

V usage is TRBV4-1 and J usage is TRBJ2-5; D is unresolved. V was shortened by 3 bases and J by 2 bases, with 10 bases between the two germline ends. Germline V CDR1 and CDR2: MGHRA, YSYEKL. There are 14 residues in the CDR3. This chain's CDR3 is CASSQVHHQETQYF. The CDR3 coding sequence is TGCGCCAGCAGCCAGGTTCACCATCAAGAGACCCAGTACTTC.

This clonotype was observed at least ten times. The V call is TRBV9, the J call TRBJ2-3, with D possibly matching TRBD2 (5 bases). The CDR3 has 15 amino acids. The ends were cut back, 2 bases at V and 2 bases at J, with 12 bases in the middle. Germline CDR1 SGDLS, CDR2 YYNGEE. The DNA for the CDR3 is TGTGCCAGCAGCGTTACCGGGATACTCACAGATACGCAGTATTTT. Amino acids: CASSVTGILTDTQYF.

Comments on this clonotype: No conserved phenylalanine or tryptophan ends this CDR3, so it is likely a read error. The chain carries TRBV6-5 and TRBJ2-2, with D possibly TRBD1 on 6 matching bases. Germline CDR1 MNHEY, CDR2 SVGAGI. Trimming pared 2 bases from V and 10 bases from J, leaving 11 bases between. The CDR3 length is 13 residues. DNA for the CDR3: TGTGCCAGCAGTTACATCCGGGACAAGGAGCTGTTTTCT. Translated, it gives CASSYIRDKELFS.

The V call is TRBV12-3 or TRBV12-4, the J call TRBJ1-1; D gene ambiguous. The length of the CDR3 is 12 residues. V was cut by 1 base and J by 11 bases, with 11 bases left in between. The DNA for the CDR3 is TGTGCCAGCAGTTTAGGACGGGCCCAGGCTTTCTTT. This codes for CASSLGRAQAFF.

The rearrangement uses TRBV7-2 and TRBJ2-2; D remains unclear. There are 13 residues in the CDR3. Trimming pared 1 base from V and 4 bases from J, leaving 4 bases between. Looked up from germline, CDR1 is SGHTA and CDR2 is FQGNSA. In DNA form, the CDR3 reads TGTGCCAGCAGCTTAGTCACCACCGGGGAGCTGTTTTTT. As protein: CASSLVTTGELFF.

With regard to this clonotype: Compared with germline, one end of the junction differs, possibly owing to a read error. The gene calls are TRBV7-7 and TRBJ2-5; unclear D gene. Germline V gene sequence: CDR1 SSHAT, CDR2 FNYEAQ (reference sequence). The CDR3 covers 15 residues. DNA for the CDR3: TGTGCTAGCAGCTTATTTTACAGCAGCCAAGAGACCCAGTACTTC. This codes for CASSLFYSSQETQYF. Full variable domain (remainder filled in from reference TRBV7-7 and TRBJ2-5): GAGVSQSPRYKVTKRGQDVTLRCDPISSHATLYWYQQALGQGPEFLTYFNYEAQPDKSGLPSDRFSAERPEGSISTLTIQRTEQRDSAMYRCASSLFYSSQETQYFGPGTRLLVL.

This clonotype was detected a few times. The chain uses TRBV20-1 and TRBJ1-5, with D maybe TRBD1 (5 bases). This CDR3 spans 13 amino acids. Deletions cut 6 bases from V and 4 bases from J, with 13 bases between. The germline gives CDR1 DFQATT, CDR2 SNEGSKA (reference sequence). The CDR3 is CSAFPGPNQPQHF. CDR3 DNA sequence: TGCAGTGCGTTCCCGGGGCCAAATCAGCCCCAGCATTTT.

The chain couples TRBV29-1 to TRBJ2-1, with 9 bases matching TRBD2. The CDR3 totals 15 residues. Germline V gives CDR1 SQVTM, CDR2 ANQGSEA. V dropped 7 bases and J dropped 8; count of bases not matched to a gene: 15. The CDR3 is CSARRAGGVFDEQFF. In nucleotides, the CDR3 is TGCAGCGCCCGAAGGGCGGGAGGGGTTTTCGATGAGCAGTTCTTC.

This clonotype came up a few times. J is TRBJ1-1 and V is TRBV6-6, with D maybe TRBD1 (5 bases). CDR3 length equals 14 residues. V lost 2 bases, J lost 4 bases, and 11 bases lay in between. Germline-derived CDR1 and CDR2 are MNHNY and SVGAGI (reference sequence). This chain's CDR3 is CASSYDEDITEAFF. The CDR3 DNA sequence: TGTGCCAGCAGTTACGATGAGGACATCACTGAAGCTTTCTTT.

This CDR3 is CASSPGGGVREKLFF. CDR3 sequence (DNA): TGTGCCAGCAGCCCCGGGGGAGGCGTGCGGGAAAAACTGTTTTTT. This chain links TRBV3-1 with TRBJ1-4; D possibly corresponds to TRBD1 (5 bases). V lost 4 bases, J lost 8 bases, and 17 bases lay in between. Germline V gene lookup returns CDR1 LGHDT and CDR2 YNNKEL (reference sequence). The CDR3 consists of 15 residues.

A few counts support this clonotype. At one end the junction does not follow the germline gene, possibly because of a read error. V gene TRBV12-3 or TRBV12-4 combines with J gene TRBJ2-1, with 9 bases fitting TRBD2. The CDR3 covers 14 residues. Written as DNA, the CDR3 is TGTGCCAGCAGTGTAGCGGGAGTGGTCAATGAGCAGTTCTTC. Protein sequence: CASSVAGVVNEQFF.

This clonotype was counted between two and nine times. The gene calls are TRBV5-1 and TRBJ2-3, with TRBD2 matching 10 bases. The germline gives CDR1 SGHRS, CDR2 YFSETQ. The CDR3 runs to 16 residues. Trimming removed 5 bases from V and 0 bases from J; junction bases left unmatched: 6. CDR3 in amino acids: CASRQLAGISTDTQYF. The CDR3 region has the DNA TGCGCCAGCAGGCAACTAGCGGGAATTAGCACAGATACGCAGTATTTT.

The chain couples TRBV6-5 to TRBJ2-1, with a tentative D call TRBD2 (5 bases). Germline loops: CDR1 MNHEY, CDR2 SVGAGI. Trimming removed 0 bases at V and 5 bases at J, with 14 bases between. The CDR3 is 16 amino acids. CDR3 residues: CASSYSIYTRNNEQFF. Here the CDR3 DNA reads TGTGCCAGCAGTTACTCGATCTATACTAGGAACAATGAGCAGTTCTTC.

The chain links TRBV12-3 or TRBV12-4 to TRBJ2-4; D gene ambiguous. Trimming cost V 6 bases and J 0 bases, with 3 bases left between them. CDR3 length: 12 amino acids. CDR3 in DNA: TGTGCCAGCAGAGTAGCCAAAAACATTCAGTACTTC. Encoded protein: CASRVAKNIQYF.

The chain joins TRBV7-2 to TRBJ2-3; 11 bases map to TRBD2. The V and J ends lost 3 bases and 4 bases, in that order; junction bases with no gene match: 6. Germline V gene data show CDR1 as SGHTA and CDR2 as FQGNSA. This CDR3 has 16 residues. CDR3 in amino acids: CASSLLAGGPPDTQYF. As DNA, the CDR3 is TGTGCCAGCAGCTTGTTAGCGGGAGGGCCCCCAGATACGCAGTATTTT.

This clonotype was counted at least ten times. The chain is built from TRBV7-9 and TRBJ1-5; D is uncertain. Trimming pared 2 bases from V and 0 bases from J, leaving 2 bases between. The CDR3 has 13 residues. The germline V gene encodes CDR1 SEHNR and CDR2 FQNEAQ (reference sequence). The DNA for the CDR3 is TGTGCCAGCAGCTTAAATAGCAATCAGCCCCAGCATTTT. It is translated as CASSLNSNQPQHF.

Many counts were recorded for this clonotype. The chain combines TRBV29-1 with TRBJ2-5, with 7 bases identical to TRBD2. Germline assignment: CDR1 SQVTM and CDR2 ANQGSEA. Trimming removed 4 bases from V and 5 bases from J; junction bases left unmatched: 7. This CDR3 has 13 amino acids. The chain's CDR3 is CSVGSYGGETQYF. Written as DNA, the CDR3 is TGCAGCGTTGGATCGTACGGGGGGGAGACCCAGTACTTC.

This clonotype came up a few times. The V gene is TRBV27, the J gene TRBJ1-5; 9 bases agree with TRBD1. In germline, CDR1 is MNHEY, CDR2 SMNVEV (reference sequence). J gave up 1 base and V 6 bases, and 4 bases lay outside the gene matches. The CDR3 covers 15 residues. The CDR3 spells CASRRQGGSNQPQHF. The CDR3 DNA sequence: TGTGCCAGCAGGAGACAGGGGGGGAGCAATCAGCCCCAGCATTTT.

The genes are TRBV5-1 and TRBJ1-1, with 7 bases matching TRBD1. The germline V gene has CDR1 SGHRS and CDR2 YFSETQ. V lost 3 bases, J lost 0 bases, and 8 bases stayed unmatched. The CDR3 is 16 amino acids. This chain's CDR3 is CASSYGTVNMNTEAFF. The CDR3 coding sequence is TGCGCCAGCAGCTACGGGACAGTCAATATGAACACTGAAGCTTTCTTT.

The chain has TRBV18 and TRBJ2-7, with D unresolved. Trimming cost V 4 bases and J 5 bases, with 9 bases left between them. This CDR3 is 12 amino acids long. Germline V gene lookup returns CDR1 KGHSH and CDR2 LQKENI. Here the CDR3 reads CASSLQRDEQYF. The CDR3 region has the DNA TGTGCCAGCTCACTTCAACGGGACGAGCAGTACTTC.

This clonotype has only a few counts. CDR3 residues: CASTVLLATGELFF. The CDR3 coding sequence is TGTGCCAGCACCGTACTACTAGCTACCGGGGAGCTGTTTTTT. The rearrangement links TRBV7-2 to TRBJ2-2; weak D call: TRBD2 (6 bases). The V end lost 7 bases, the J end lost 5 bases, and 14 bases lay between the germline ends. Germline CDR1 SGHTA, CDR2 FQGNSA. CDR3 length: 14 residues.

V gene TRBV4-1 combines with J gene TRBJ2-7; D is possibly TRBD1 (6 bases). This CDR3 has 15 residues. In germline, CDR1 is MGHRA, CDR2 YSYEKL. Trimming cost V 1 base and J 2 bases, with 12 bases left between them. The CDR3 protein is CASSQGTADPYEQYF. The CDR3 DNA follows: TGCGCCAGCAGCCAAGGGACAGCGGACCCCTACGAGCAGTACTTC.

This clonotype was counted a few times. The chain links TRBV5-1 to TRBJ2-1; 9 nucleotides agree with TRBD1. This CDR3 has 14 amino acids. The V gene end was trimmed by 5 bases and the J gene end by 5 bases; junction bases not matched to a gene: 5. CDR1 SGHRS and CDR2 YFSETQ come from the germline V gene. CDR3 sequence (DNA): TGCGCCAGCAGTATGGGACAGGGCCACAATGAGCAGTTCTTC. Its translation: CASSMGQGHNEQFF.

The chain is built from TRBV5-1 and TRBJ2-1; D is perhaps TRBD2 (6 bases). The CDR3 extends over 15 amino acids. V lost 2 bases, J lost 3 bases, and 12 bases lay in between. CDR1 is SGHRS, CDR2 YFSETQ, per germline. CDR3 nucleotides: TGCGCCAGCAGCTTAGGAATAGCGGACTACAATGAGCAGTTCTTC. It is translated as CASSLGIADYNEQFF.

The chain is built from TRBV6-1 and TRBJ2-3, with 11 bases that match TRBD2. The CDR3 runs to 19 residues. Trimming took 6 bases from V and 5 from J; bases not matched to a gene: 19. CDR1 MNHNS and CDR2 SASEGT come from the germline V gene. CDR3 protein: CASRLPPGLAVGLLDTQYF. CDR3 in DNA: TGTGCCAGCAGGCTCCCCCCGGGACTAGCGGTTGGTTTGTTAGATACGCAGTATTTT.

The gene calls are TRBV6-6 and TRBJ1-2, with 8 bases identical to TRBD1. The CDR3 covers 17 residues. J lost 7 bases, V lost 4 bases, and 17 bases had no gene match. Germline CDR1 reads MNHNY; CDR2 reads SVGAGI (reference sequence). CDR3 bases: TGTGCCAGCAGTTCTTCACAGGGGGGTCTTGACCTTCGTGGCTACACCTTC. It translates to CASSSSQGGLDLRGYTF.

The genes are TRBV7-3 and TRBJ2-1; 14 bases are a match to TRBD2. Germline-derived CDR1 and CDR2 are SGHTA and FQGTGA. Trimming at V came to 3 bases and at J to 4 bases, leaving 8 bases not matched to a gene. The CDR3 has 18 amino acids. The CDR3 here is CASSLAGLAGVGYNEQFF. The CDR3 nucleotides read TGTGCCAGCAGCTTGGCGGGACTAGCGGGAGTAGGGTACAATGAGCAGTTCTTC.

This clonotype has only a few counts. This sequence joins TRBV5-1 and TRBJ2-5; possibly TRBD1 or TRBD2 for D (5 bases each). CDR1 and CDR2 from the germline V gene are SGHRS and YFSETQ. This CDR3 spans 14 amino acids. Between the trimmed V and J ends, which lost 4 bases and 5 bases, there was a span of 15 bases. The CDR3 reads CASSPRGSGETQYF. The CDR3 DNA reads TGCGCCAGCAGCCCGAGGGGCTCCGGGGAGACCCAGTACTTC. The full variable domain, its missing parts supplied by reference TRBV5-1 and TRBJ2-5, is KAGVTQTPRYLIKTRGQQVTLSCSPISGHRSVSWYQQTPGQGLQFLFEYFSETQRNKGNFPGRFSGRQFSNSRSEMNVSTLELGDSALYLCASSPRGSGETQYFGPGTRLLVL.